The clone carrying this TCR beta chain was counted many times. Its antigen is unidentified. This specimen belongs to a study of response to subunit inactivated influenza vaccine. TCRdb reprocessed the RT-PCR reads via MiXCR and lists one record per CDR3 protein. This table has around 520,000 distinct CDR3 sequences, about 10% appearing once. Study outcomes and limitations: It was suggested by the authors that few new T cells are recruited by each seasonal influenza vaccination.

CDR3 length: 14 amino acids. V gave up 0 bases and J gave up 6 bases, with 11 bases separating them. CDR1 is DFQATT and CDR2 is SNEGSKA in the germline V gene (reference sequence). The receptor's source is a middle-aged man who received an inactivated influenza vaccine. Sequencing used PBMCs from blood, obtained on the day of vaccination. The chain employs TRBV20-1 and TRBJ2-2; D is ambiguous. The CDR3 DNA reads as TGCAGTGCTAGAGAGCTGTACAGAGCCGGGGAGCTGTTTTTT. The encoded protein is CSARELYRAGELFF.